Listed below are T cell receptor beta chains from one sample, sequenced in a study of blood T cell repertoires in COVID-19. Only in-frame clones appear in the TCRdb table, and some are missing; sequencing was by immunoSEQ multiplex PCR. The profile covers some 20,000 clones, with under 95% appearing a single time and roughly 4% taken by the ten largest. Sequencing was carried out using peripheral blood. The source of these receptors is a human donor in a cohort sampled during active COVID-19. The CDR3 runs from the conserved cysteine through the conserved F or W. Fields, in order: clone size, J gene, V gene, D gene, CDR3 protein, CDR3 DNA. D genes are given only for firm matches. Clone size is not always given. Where it is, it says once, few, many or a class for expanded clones.

.	TRBJ2-2	TRBV5-5	TRBD2	CASSLGSGVTGELFF	TGTGCCAGCAGCTTGGGTAGCGGGGTCACCGGGGAGCTGTTTTTT
few	TRBJ1-1	TRBV19	TRBD1	CASAKQGDTEAFF	TGTGCCAGTGCTAAACAGGGGGACACTGAAGCTTTCTTT
.	TRBJ2-2	TRBV7-7	TRBD1	CASSRGQPNTGELFF	TGTGCTAGCAGCCGGGGACAGCCGAACACCGGGGAGCTGTTTTTT
.	TRBJ1-1	TRBV2	.	CASNRRVSTNTEAFF	TGTGCCAGCAACCGCCGGGTTTCTACGAACACTGAAGCTTTCTTT
.	TRBJ2-5	TRBV12-5	.	CASGPGYQETQYF	TGTGCTAGTGGTCCGGGGTACCAAGAGACCCAGTACTTC
.	TRBJ1-1	TRBV4-2	TRBD1	CASSRTGALEAFF	TGTGCCAGCAGCCGGACAGGGGCCCTTGAAGCTTTCTTT
.	TRBJ2-1	TRBV6-4	TRBD2	CASSGEGTSAQFF	TGTGCCAGCAGTGGGGAGGGGACTAGCGCGCAGTTCTTC
.	TRBJ2-2	TRBV14	TRBD2	CASSQEASGRPVDGELFF	TGTGCCAGCAGCCAAGAGGCTAGCGGGAGGCCAGTCGACGGGGAGCTGTTTTTT
.	TRBJ1-2	TRBV29-1	.	CSVESHPGYGYTF	TGCAGCGTTGAATCCCATCCAGGGTACGGCTACACCTTC
.	TRBJ1-3	TRBV11-3	.	CASSPSVRGNTIYF	TGTGCCAGCAGCCCCTCGGTCCGGGGAAACACCATATATTTT
.	TRBJ2-5	TRBV11-2	.	CASSSHRQETQYF	TGTGCCAGCAGCTCTCACAGGCAAGAGACCCAGTACTTC
.	TRBJ2-3	TRBV7-2	TRBD2	CASSTGLAGGTQYF	TGTGCCAGCAGCACGGGACTAGCGGGAGGTACGCAGTATTTT
.	TRBJ1-5	TRBV18	TRBD1	CASSPRDSNSNQPQHF	TGTGCCAGCTCACCCCGGGACAGCAATAGCAATCAGCCCCAGCATTTT
.	TRBJ2-7	TRBV28	.	CASRVQGYEQYF	TGTGCCAGCAGAGTACAGGGCTACGAGCAGTACTTC
.	TRBJ2-1	TRBV7-3	.	CASSSSGTQYNEQFF	TGTGCCAGCAGCTCCTCCGGGACACAATACAATGAGCAGTTCTTC
.	TRBJ2-5	TRBV15	.	CATSRDLNVWETQYF	TGTGCCACCAGCAGAGATCTAAACGTTTGGGAGACCCAGTACTTC
.	TRBJ1-4	TRBV28	TRBD1	CASRMTGSGNEKLFF	TGTGCCAGCAGGATGACAGGGTCCGGTAATGAAAAACTGTTTTTT
.	TRBJ2-2	TRBV28	.	CASSFRGGSGTGELFF	TGTGCCAGCAGCTTCAGAGGAGGGTCCGGCACCGGGGAGCTGTTTTTT
.	TRBJ2-1	TRBV19	.	CASSMSAPVGYQFF	TGTGCCAGTAGTATGAGCGCCCCCGTTGGTTATCAGTTCTTC
.	TRBJ1-1	TRBV29-1	.	CSVVRANTEAFF	TGCAGCGTTGTCAGGGCAAACACTGAAGCTTTCTTT
.	TRBJ2-5	TRBV7-2	.	CASSTYGLRETQYF	TGTGCCAGCAGCACCTACGGACTTCGAGAGACCCAGTACTTC
.	TRBJ1-1	TRBV7-9	.	CASSVGFEAFF	TGTGCCAGCAGCGTCGGGTTTGAAGCTTTCTTT